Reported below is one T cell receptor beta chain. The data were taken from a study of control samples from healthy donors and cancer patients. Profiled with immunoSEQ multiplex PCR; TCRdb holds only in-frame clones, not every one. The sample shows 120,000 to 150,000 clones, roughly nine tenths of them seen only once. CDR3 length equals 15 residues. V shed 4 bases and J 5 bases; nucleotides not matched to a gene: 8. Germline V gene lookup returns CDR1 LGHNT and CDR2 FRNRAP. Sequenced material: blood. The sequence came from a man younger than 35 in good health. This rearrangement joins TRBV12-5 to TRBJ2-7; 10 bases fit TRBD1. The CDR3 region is CASGSRQGASHEQYF. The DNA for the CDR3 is TGTGCTAGTGGTTCGAGACAGGGGGCGTCCCACGAGCAGTACTTC.